This entry is about one TCR beta chain. This sample is drawn from a study of cytomegalovirus exposure and HLA in healthy donors. The CDR3 covers 15 residues. Germline trimming cut 6 bases from V and 3 bases from J; bases unmatched to any gene: 4. Germline CDR1 is SNHLY and CDR2 is FYNNEI. Assay used: immunoSEQ multiplex PCR; TCRdb lists only in-frame clones, some missing. The sample yields 200,000 to 250,000 clones, under 95% seen once. This rearrangement joins TRBV2 to TRBJ1-3; 11 bases align to TRBD1. Material for sequencing was PBMCs. The source is a woman aged 18-30 years in good health and CMV-seronegative. CDR3: CASRSGTGGGNTIYF. The CDR3, as DNA: TGTGCCAGCAGGTCCGGGACAGGGGGTGGAAACACCATATATTTT. Based on the CDR3 plus reference TRBV2 and TRBJ1-3, the full variable domain is EPEVTQTPSHQVTQMGQEVILRCVPISNHLYFYWYRQILGQKVEFLVSFYNNEISEKSEIFDDQFSVERPDGSNFTLKIRSTKLEDSAMYFCASRSGTGGGNTIYFGEGSWLTVV.